This T cell receptor (beta chain) was obtained from a study of Graves' ophthalmopathy and Graves' hyperthyroidism. The study excluded patients with other autoimmune diseases, uncontrolled infections, pregnancy or lactation. Amplified material comprised TCR beta CDR3 regions derived from RNA transcripts. The first-round RT-PCR employed HTBI primers together with the Qiagen OneStep RT-PCR kit. A multiplex PCR was then performed as the second round. MiXCR was run by TCRdb on the multiplex PCR reads, yielding one entry per CDR3 protein. The table has about 220,000 distinct CDR3 sequences, under 25% seen once. Sequences were obtained from peripheral blood. This TCR was recovered from a woman aged 45 to 65 with Graves' ophthalmopathy.

CDR3 protein: CSAEQGYEQYF. The CDR3, as DNA: TGCAGTGCTGAACAGGGATACGAGCAGTACTTC. The chain is built from TRBV20-1 and TRBJ2-7, with a weak D call TRBD1 (6 bases). The germline V gene encodes CDR1 DFQATT and CDR2 SNEGSKA (reference sequence). The CDR3 covers 11 residues. V lost 5 bases and J 4 bases, leaving 9 bases between the germline ends.